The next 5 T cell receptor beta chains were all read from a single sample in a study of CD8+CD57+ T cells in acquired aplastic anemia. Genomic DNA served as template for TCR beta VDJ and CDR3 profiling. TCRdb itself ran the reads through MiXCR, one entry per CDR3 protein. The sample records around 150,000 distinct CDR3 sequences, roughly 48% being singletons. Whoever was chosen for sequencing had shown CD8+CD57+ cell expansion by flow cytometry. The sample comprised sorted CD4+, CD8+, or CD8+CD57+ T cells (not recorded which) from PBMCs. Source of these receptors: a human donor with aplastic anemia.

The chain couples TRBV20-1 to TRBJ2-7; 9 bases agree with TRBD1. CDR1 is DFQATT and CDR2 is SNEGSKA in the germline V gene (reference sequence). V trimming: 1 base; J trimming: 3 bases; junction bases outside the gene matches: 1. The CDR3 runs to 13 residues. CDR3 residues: CSARGDRDYEQYF. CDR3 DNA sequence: TGCAGTGCTAGAGGGGACAGGGACTACGAGCAGTACTTC.

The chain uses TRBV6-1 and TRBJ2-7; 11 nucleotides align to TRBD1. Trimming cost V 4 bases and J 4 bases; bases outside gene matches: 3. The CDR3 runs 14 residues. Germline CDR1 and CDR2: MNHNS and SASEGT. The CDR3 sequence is CASSAGTGGYEQYF. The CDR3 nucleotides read TGTGCCAGCAGTGCCGGGACAGGGGGGTACGAGCAGTACTTC.

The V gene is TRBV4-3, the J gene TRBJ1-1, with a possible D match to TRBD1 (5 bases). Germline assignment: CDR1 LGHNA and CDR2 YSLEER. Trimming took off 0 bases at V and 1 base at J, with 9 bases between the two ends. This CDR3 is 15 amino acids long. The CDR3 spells CASSQDWQGNTEAFF. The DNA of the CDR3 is TGCGCCAGCAGCCAAGATTGGCAGGGGAACACTGAAGCTTTCTTT.

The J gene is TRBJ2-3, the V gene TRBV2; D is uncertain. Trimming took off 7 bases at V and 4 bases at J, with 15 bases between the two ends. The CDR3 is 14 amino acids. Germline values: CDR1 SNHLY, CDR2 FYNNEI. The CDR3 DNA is TGTGCCAGCAATACTGGTCCCTCCGCAGATACGCAGTATTTT. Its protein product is CASNTGPSADTQYF.

In nucleotides, the CDR3 is TGTGCCAGTAGTGCGCGGACAGGGGTCTTTGGGGAGCTGTTTTTT. This sequence encodes CASSARTGVFGELFF. This chain uses TRBV19 with TRBJ2-2, with TRBD1 matching over 9 bases. J was trimmed by 8 bases and V by 5 bases; bases with no gene match: 9. Per the germline V gene, CDR1 is LNHDA and CDR2 is SQIVND (reference sequence). The CDR3 extends over 15 amino acids.